This T cell receptor beta chain was observed in a study of shared clonotypes between healthy human individuals. The CDR3 runs to 16 residues. Per germline, CDR1 MDHEN and CDR2 SYDVKM. The junction had 10 bases not matched to a gene; V was cut back by 6 bases and J by 4 bases. Deep-level assay runs were performed. With ten immunoSEQ deep assay plates, unsorted PBMC DNA underwent sequencing. Sequencing used immunoSEQ multiplex PCR; TCRdb keeps in-frame clones, though not all of them. The sample carries 550,000 to 600,000 clones, around 81% recorded once. This sequence was found in a woman aged 40 to 55 in good health. Some clones in this sample may be carry-over from other donors' samples. V and J are TRBV28 and TRBJ2-4, with TRBD2 matching 9 bases. Source material: PBMCs. CDR3 residues: CASSPMRREGKNIQYF. The CDR3 nucleotides are TGTGCCAGCAGCCCCATGAGGCGGGAGGGGAAAAACATTCAGTACTTC.